The clone carrying this T cell receptor beta chain came up a few times. No antigen is known for it. The record originates from a study of cytomegalovirus exposure and HLA in healthy donors. The CDR3 runs 13 residues. TCRdb's table, derived via immunoSEQ multiplex PCR, lists solely in-frame clones and lacks some. Of a few hundred thousand clones listed, roughly 85% are singletons. General study points: As confirmed in vitro, three CMV-associated chains were specific for CMV antigens.

The source is a woman between 18 and 29 years old in good health and CMV-seronegative. J is TRBJ2-5 and V is TRBV21-1; TRBD1, the D gene given by the table, was not confirmed from the DNA. TRBV21-1 is shown as a pseudogene. Source material: PBMCs. As DNA, the CDR3 is TGTGCCAGCAGCAAAGACAGGGAAGAGACCCAGTACTTC. Protein sequence: CASSKDREETQYF.